This TCR beta chain derives from a study of PD-L1 blockade in urothelial cancer. Study as a whole: Men with urothelial cancer arising in the bladder made up most of the roughly 29 patients. Blood samples had a median of around 150,000 T cells. Overall study results and limits: Where pretreatment blood TCR clonality fell below the median, better survival was predicted.

The CDR3 has 19 residues. The time point is: peripheral blood 6 weeks after treatment start. Measured with immunoSEQ multiplex PCR; TCRdb has only the in-frame clones, and not every one. This sample has tens of thousands of clones, with about 89% found just once. To note about this clone: Antigen unknown.

The sequence was obtained from a man between 65 and 85 years old with urothelial cancer. Sample: PBMCs, taken around atezolizumab (anti-PD-L1) treatment. This chain joins TRBV21-1 and TRBJ1-5; the table calls TRBD1, which could not be checked here. TRBV21-1 is a documented pseudogene. The CDR3 sequence is CASSGRDRETRYSNQPQHF. CDR3 DNA sequence: TGTGCCAGCAGCGGGAGGGACAGGGAAACAAGATATAGCAATCAGCCCCAGCATTTT.